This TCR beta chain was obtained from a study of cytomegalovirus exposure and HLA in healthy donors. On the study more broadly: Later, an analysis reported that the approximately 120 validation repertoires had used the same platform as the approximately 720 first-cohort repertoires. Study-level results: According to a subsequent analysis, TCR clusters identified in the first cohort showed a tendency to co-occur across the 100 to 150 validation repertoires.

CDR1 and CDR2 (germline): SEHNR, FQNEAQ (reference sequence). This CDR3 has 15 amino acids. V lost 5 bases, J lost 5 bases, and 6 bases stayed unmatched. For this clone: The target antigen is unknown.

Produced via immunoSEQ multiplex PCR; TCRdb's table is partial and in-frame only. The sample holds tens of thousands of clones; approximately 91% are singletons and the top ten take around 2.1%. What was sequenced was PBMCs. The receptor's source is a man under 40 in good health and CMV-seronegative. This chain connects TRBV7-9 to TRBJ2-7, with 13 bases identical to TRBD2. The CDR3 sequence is CASSPRTSGGNEQYF. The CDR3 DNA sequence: TGTGCCAGCAGCCCCAGGACTAGCGGGGGTAACGAGCAGTACTTC.